Listed here are 20 T cell receptor beta chains from one sample, sequenced in a study of OX40 agonist ivuxolimab in advanced cancers. Clones were read by immunoSEQ multiplex PCR, and TCRdb kept only the in-frame ones, dropping some. The profile covers 17,000 or so clones, with around 73% appearing a single time and over 25% taken by the ten largest. The sample in question was CD4+ or CD8+ T cells sorted from blood, obtained in a trial of the OX40 agonist ivuxolimab. These receptor sequences come from an adult with an advanced solid tumor such as melanoma, head and neck, liver or kidney cancer.

This chain connects TRBV5-1 to TRBJ1-2; TRBD1 might be the D (5 bases). This CDR3 comprises 14 residues. V lost 3 bases to trimming and J lost 3 bases, with 12 bases between them. The germline gives CDR1 SGHRS, CDR2 YFSETQ. CDR3 DNA: TGCGCCAGCAGCTCCCAGGGAGGGGACTATGGCTACACCTTC. This encodes CASSSQGGDYGYTF.

The chain uses TRBV7-9 and TRBJ2-7; a possible D gene is TRBD2 (6 bases). Trimming took off 1 base at V and 7 bases at J, with 20 bases between the two ends. The germline gives CDR1 SEHNR, CDR2 FQNEAQ (reference sequence). The CDR3 consists of 16 residues. The CDR3 bases are TGTGCCAGCAGCTTAGTTGGGGACCCCGTGCGGGATGAGCAGTACTTC. Residues: CASSLVGDPVRDEQYF.

In its sample, this clone was seen a few times. This chain uses TRBV11-2 with TRBJ2-7; D gene unclear. This CDR3 is 15 amino acids long. CDR1 and CDR2 (germline): SGHAT, FQNNGV. The V end was cut by 3 bases, the J end by 0 bases, with 12 bases between. The CDR3 DNA reads TGTGCCAGCAGCTTTACTCAGACTTACTCCTACGAGCAGTACTTC. Protein sequence: CASSFTQTYSYEQYF.

The chain carries TRBV6-1 and TRBJ2-1; the D is unclear. The CDR3 loop spans 10 amino acids. V was pared by 4 bases and J by 9 bases, with 4 bases between. CDR1 MNHNS and CDR2 SASEGT come from the germline V gene. The DNA for the CDR3 is TGTGCCAGCAGTGCGTTTGAGCAGTTCTTC. Translating it yields CASSAFEQFF.

The rearrangement links TRBV19 to TRBJ1-1; TRBD1 agrees at 7 bases. Germline lookup yields CDR1 LNHDA and CDR2 SQIVND (reference sequence). J was trimmed by 6 bases and V by 1 base; bases with no gene match: 8. This CDR3 contains 15 residues. DNA of the CDR3: TGTGCCAGTAGTATAGCCGGGACAGTTTTGTCTGAAGCTTTCTTT. Amino acid sequence: CASSIAGTVLSEAFF.

This sequence joins TRBV27 and TRBJ2-7; D call uncertain. The CDR3 runs to 14 residues. Looked up from germline, CDR1 is MNHEY and CDR2 is SMNVEV (reference sequence). The V end was cut by 5 bases, the J end by 0 bases, with 11 bases between. The CDR3 DNA is TGTGCCAGCAGTCGCGAATGGGGCTCCTACGAGCAGTACTTC. It is translated as CASSREWGSYEQYF.

CDR3 sequence (DNA): TGTGCCAGCACCTCGACAGGGCATCAGCCCCAGCATTTT. Translating it yields CASTSTGHQPQHF. This chain connects TRBV27 to TRBJ1-5, with TRBD1 matching over 7 bases. V gave up 7 bases and J gave up 5 bases; unmatched junction bases: 5. The CDR3 totals 13 residues. Germline V lookup: CDR1 MNHEY, CDR2 SMNVEV (reference sequence).

This clone is medium-sized (0.01 to 0.1%). The chain combines TRBV14 with TRBJ2-7, with a tentative D call TRBD2 (5 bases). This CDR3 region has 14 residues. Germline V gene lookup returns CDR1 SGHDN and CDR2 FVKESK. Trimming took off 3 bases at V and 0 bases at J, with 9 bases between the two ends. CDR3 residues: CASSHSGVSYEQYF. Written as DNA, the CDR3 is TGTGCCAGCAGCCACTCCGGGGTCTCCTACGAGCAGTACTTC.

The V and J genes are TRBV2 and TRBJ2-6; 7 nucleotides match TRBD2. Germline V gene lookup returns CDR1 SNHLY and CDR2 FYNNEI. The CDR3 sequence is 17 residues long. V shed 5 bases, J shed 0 bases, and the junction held 7 bases outside the gene matches. The CDR3 DNA reads as TGTGCCAGCAGTTACCGGGGAGGGGTCTCTGGGGCCAACGTCCTGACTTTC. It specifies CASSYRGGVSGANVLTF.

This chain uses TRBV7-6 with TRBJ2-3, with TRBD2 matching over 8 bases. The V and J ends lost 4 bases and 1 base, in that order; junction bases with no gene match: 4. This CDR3 has 15 amino acids. The germline CDR1 and CDR2 sequences are SGHVS and FNYEAQ. CDR3 nucleotide sequence: TGTGCCAGCAGCTCATTAGCGGGGCGCACAGATACGCAGTATTTT. This translates into CASSSLAGRTDTQYF. The whole variable domain, filled in from reference TRBV7-6 and TRBJ2-3, reads GAGVSQSPRYKVTKRGQDVALRCDPISGHVSLYWYRQALGQGPEFLTYFNYEAQQDKSGLPNDRFSAERPEGSISTLTIQRTEQRDSAMYRCASSSLAGRTDTQYFGPGTRLTVL.

A few counts support this clone. The CDR3 nucleotides are TGTGCCAGCAGTTTCGAGGCACTGGGCAATCAGCCCCAGCATTTT. Its translation: CASSFEALGNQPQHF. This chain uses TRBV28 with TRBJ1-5, with D hard to call. The CDR3 runs 15 residues. V was pared by 3 bases and J by 2 bases, with 11 bases between. CDR1 MDHEN and CDR2 SYDVKM come from the germline V gene.

The chain has TRBV4-1 and TRBJ2-3, with 9 positions matching TRBD1. J was trimmed by 6 bases and V by 5 bases; bases with no gene match: 6. This CDR3 spans 14 amino acids. CDR1 and CDR2 (germline): MGHRA, YSYEKL. Written as DNA, the CDR3 is TGCGCCAGCAGCGGCCGGGACAGGGAGGATACGCAGTATTTT. Protein product: CASSGRDREDTQYF.

The V and J genes are TRBV27 and TRBJ2-3; 7 bases match TRBD2. Trimming at V came to 7 bases and at J to 4 bases, leaving 14 bases not matched to a gene. Germline V CDR1 and CDR2: MNHEY, SMNVEV (reference sequence). CDR3 length equals 16 residues. CDR3 in amino acids: CASKSRVGGYADTQYF. CDR3 nucleotide sequence: TGTGCCAGCAAGAGTCGGGTGGGAGGGTACGCAGATACGCAGTATTTT.

The chain employs TRBV7-6 and TRBJ2-4; D tentatively fits TRBD1 or TRBD2 (5 bases each). This CDR3 is 17 amino acids long. V shed 5 bases and J shed 1 base, with 18 bases lying between them. Germline V gene data show CDR1 as SGHVS and CDR2 as FNYEAQ. The CDR3 sequence: CASSLQSTGTAKNIQYF. The CDR3 coding sequence is TGTGCCAGCAGCCTACAATCAACCGGGACCGCCAAAAACATTCAGTACTTC. Combining the CDR3 with reference TRBV7-6 and TRBJ2-4 gives the whole variable domain GAGVSQSPRYKVTKRGQDVALRCDPISGHVSLYWYRQALGQGPEFLTYFNYEAQQDKSGLPNDRFSAERPEGSISTLTIQRTEQRDSAMYRCASSLQSTGTAKNIQYFGAGTRLSVL.

V gene TRBV21-1 combines with J gene TRBJ2-7; the D call of TRBD2 is as the table states it, not checked on the DNA. TRBV21-1 is a documented pseudogene. The CDR3 loop spans 15 amino acids. CDR3 coding DNA: TGTGCCAGCAGCCAAGATGCGGCGACTTTCTACGAGCAGTACTTC. Protein: CASSQDAATFYEQYF.

The V call is TRBV28, the J call TRBJ2-7, with 8 bases lining up with TRBD1. Germline CDR1 and CDR2: MDHEN and SYDVKM. V lost 5 bases and J lost 2; bases outside the gene matches: 5. This CDR3 region has 14 residues. The CDR3 DNA sequence: TGTGCCAGCAGTGCGACAGGGGCAACCTACGAGCAGTACTTC. This encodes CASSATGATYEQYF.

The rearrangement links TRBV19 to TRBJ2-1; D remains unclear. There are 15 residues in the CDR3. V was shortened by 1 base and J by 0 bases, with 7 bases between the two germline ends. Germline CDR1 reads LNHDA; CDR2 reads SQIVND (reference sequence). As DNA, the CDR3 is TGTGCCAGTAGTATAGCCGGTAGCTCCTACAATGAGCAGTTCTTC. It translates to CASSIAGSSYNEQFF. Full variable domain (rest looked up from reference TRBV19 and TRBJ2-1): DGGITQSPKYLFRKEGQNVTLSCEQNLNHDAMYWYRQDPGQGLRLIYYSQIVNDFQKGDIAEGYSVSREKKESFPLTVTSAQKNPTAFYLCASSIAGSSYNEQFFGPGTRLTVL.

This chain uses TRBV7-2 with TRBJ2-2; D tentatively reads TRBD1 or TRBD2 (5 bases each). CDR3 size: 14 residues. The V end lost 5 bases, the J end lost 1 base, and 8 bases lay between the germline ends. Germline CDR1 SGHTA, CDR2 FQGNSA. The CDR3 spells CASSQGRNTGELFF. The CDR3 DNA sequence: TGTGCCAGCAGCCAGGGACGGAACACCGGGGAGCTGTTTTTT.

V usage is TRBV10-3 and J usage is TRBJ2-5, with D possibly TRBD2 on 6 matching bases. The CDR3 consists of 14 residues. Germline-derived CDR1 and CDR2 are ENHRY and SYGVKD. The germline V and J ends were trimmed by 0 bases and 5 bases, with 10 bases remaining between them. The CDR3 DNA sequence: TGTGCCATCAGTGAGTCCGGGGAGGCGGAGACCCAGTACTTC. It specifies CAISESGEAETQYF.

The rearrangement links TRBV7-6 to TRBJ2-7, with D possibly TRBD1 on 6 matching bases. Trimming left V 6 bases short and J 2 bases short, with 17 bases between. The CDR3 is 15 residues long. Germline V gene lookup returns CDR1 SGHVS and CDR2 FNYEAQ. This CDR3 reads CASRATTGKTYEQYF. As DNA, the CDR3 is TGTGCCAGCAGGGCAACTACAGGGAAAACCTACGAGCAGTACTTC. Filled out from reference TRBV7-6 and TRBJ2-7, the complete variable domain reads GAGVSQSPRYKVTKRGQDVALRCDPISGHVSLYWYRQALGQGPEFLTYFNYEAQQDKSGLPNDRFSAERPEGSISTLTIQRTEQRDSAMYRCASRATTGKTYEQYFGPGTRLTVT.